The subject of this entry is one T cell receptor (beta chain). Its matching antigen is unknown. Donors were ostensibly healthy at sampling, although undocumented immune exposures were probable. This entry belongs to a study of cytomegalovirus exposure and HLA in healthy donors. Findings and caveats of the study: HLA-A and HLA-B allele assignments for most subjects were reportedly predicted accurately using TCR beta sequences. What was likely a sequencing artifact was a cluster of highly shared sequence variants. Prior analysis indicated that the majority of TCR beta V segments exhibited productivity approximately 87% or approximately 30% of the time.

Amplification used 60 Vbeta primers and 13 Jbeta primers. The repertoire was sequenced with immunoSEQ multiplex PCR; TCRdb's copy has only in-frame clones and lacks some. The table includes 50,000 to 65,000 clones, approximately 70% detected once. Losses at the gene ends were 3 bases for V and 12 bases for J; bases not matched to a gene: 10. CDR3 length: 14 residues. The germline V gene has CDR1 MDHEN and CDR2 SYDVKM. The sequence came from a young man in good health and CMV-seronegative. Material for sequencing was PBMCs. This chain connects TRBV28 to TRBJ2-7, with 11 bases that match TRBD2. This chain's CDR3 is CASSFGLLAGDPYF. The DNA of the CDR3 is TGTGCCAGCAGTTTCGGGTTACTAGCGGGAGATCCGTACTTC.